The TCR beta chain described here comes from a study of blood T cell repertoires in COVID-19. Overall study: The United States, Italy and Spain supplied acute and convalescent COVID-19 samples. PBMCs, B-cell-depleted T cells, or T cells provided the cDNA or gDNA that made up the material.

Losses at the gene ends were 0 bases for V and 4 bases for J; bases not matched to a gene: 10. The V gene's germline CDR1 is LNHNV and CDR2 YYDKDF (reference sequence). This CDR3 contains 18 residues. Original processing notes: By means of reference gene primer amplification, nucleated cell counts were estimated. Libraries were prepared by immunoSEQ multiplex PCR; TCRdb keeps only in-frame clonotypes and omits some of them. V, J and clone size are those of that table, while D and trimming were read from the DNA. The repertoire holds some 120,000 clones, with roughly 83% as singletons. Sequencing used peripheral blood. The sequence was obtained from a woman in her thirties who had recovered from COVID-19. The V and J genes are TRBV15 and TRBJ2-3, with 10 bases aligning to TRBD2. The CDR3 protein is CATSRDTLAGAVADTQYF. The DNA for the CDR3 is TGTGCCACCAGCAGAGATACGCTAGCGGGGGCGGTAGCAGATACGCAGTATTTT.